The sample holds a few counts of the clone carrying this TCR beta chain. This specimen belongs to a study of blood T cell repertoires in COVID-19. Turning to the study itself: Acute and convalescent COVID-19 samples came from the United States, Italy and Spain. Sources were T cells, B-cell-depleted T cells, or PBMCs; the material itself was cDNA or gDNA.

Original handling: Using reference gene primer amplification, nucleated cell counts were estimated. Data came from immunoSEQ multiplex PCR; TCRdb stores just in-frame clones and leaves some out. That table is the source of V, J and clone size, and D and trimming were worked out from the DNA. The sample contains roughly 100,000 clones, about 87% of which appear only once. The sample was peripheral blood. The source is a man aged 45 to 65 with active or convalescent COVID-19.

In DNA, the CDR3 is TGTGCCAGTAGTACCCTATTACAGGGGGCGAATGAGCAGTTCTTC. Translating it yields CASSTLLQGANEQFF. The chain couples TRBV19 to TRBJ2-1; 9 nucleotides agree with TRBD1. Germline CDR1 and CDR2: LNHDA and SQIVND (reference sequence). The CDR3 is 15 residues long. Unmatched junction bases numbered 8, after V lost 4 bases and J lost 7 bases.